The rows below give T cell receptor beta chains drawn from one sample of a study of response to subunit inactivated influenza vaccine. TCRdb ran MiXCR on the RT-PCR reads and lists one entry per CDR3 protein. The sample carries hundreds of thousands of distinct CDR3 sequences, roughly 10% recorded once. The same sample was also used in a study of T cells expressing NK-cell markers.

Sample: PBMCs from blood, taken on the day of vaccination. The receptors stem from a man aged 50 to 60 who received an inactivated influenza vaccine. CDR3s include the opening cysteine and the closing phenylalanine or tryptophan. D genes are given only for firm matches. For some rows the clone size is stated as once, few or many, or as a class when expanded; others skip it.

abundance: many
j_gene: TRBJ2-2
v_gene: TRBV24-1
d_gene: TRBD1
CDR3nt: TGTGCCACCAGTAAAGGGGGCCAGAACACCGGGGAGCTGTTTTTT
CDR3aa: CATSKGGQNTGELFF

abundance: few
j_gene: TRBJ2-7
v_gene: TRBV2
d_gene: NA
CDR3nt: TGTGCCAGCAGTAGAGACAGTATCTACGAGCAGTACTTC
CDR3aa: CASSRDSIYEQYF

abundance: NA
j_gene: TRBJ1-2
v_gene: TRBV27
d_gene: NA
CDR3nt: TGTGCCAGCAGTTTTGGACCGTTGTCAGGCTACACCTTC
CDR3aa: CASSFGPLSGYTF

abundance: few
j_gene: TRBJ2-1
v_gene: TRBV10-3
d_gene: NA
CDR3nt: TGTGCCATCAGTGACTACAGGGCCGGTTTCAATGAGCAGTTCTTC
CDR3aa: CAISDYRAGFNEQFF

abundance: few
j_gene: TRBJ2-4
v_gene: TRBV28
d_gene: NA
CDR3nt: TGTGCCACGGCGCCCGGGGTAAACATTCAGTACTTC
CDR3aa: CATAPGVNIQYF

abundance: few
j_gene: TRBJ2-3
v_gene: TRBV9
d_gene: TRBD1
CDR3nt: TGTGCCAGCAGCCCGGGGGACAGGGATAGCACAGATACGCAGTATTTT
CDR3aa: CASSPGDRDSTDTQYF

abundance: many
j_gene: TRBJ2-3
v_gene: TRBV28
d_gene: TRBD2
CDR3nt: TGTGCCAGCAGTTCCTTGACTAGCGGGGAGGCAGATACGCAGTATTTT
CDR3aa: CASSSLTSGEADTQYF

abundance: many
j_gene: TRBJ2-7
v_gene: TRBV7-2
d_gene: NA
CDR3nt: TGTGCCAGCAGCCAGATGTCACTAAACCACGAGCAGTACTTC
CDR3aa: CASSQMSLNHEQYF

abundance: many
j_gene: TRBJ2-1
v_gene: TRBV5-1
d_gene: NA
CDR3nt: TGCGCCAGCAGCTTGGGACAGTACAATGAGCAGTTCTTC
CDR3aa: CASSLGQYNEQFF

abundance: NA
j_gene: TRBJ2-7
v_gene: TRBV12-3/TRBV12-4
d_gene: NA
CDR3nt: TGTGCCAGCAGTTTAGCGGGAGGCTCAGCGGACGAGCAGTACTTC
CDR3aa: CASSLAGGSADEQYF

abundance: NA
j_gene: TRBJ2-3
v_gene: TRBV7-2
d_gene: TRBD2
CDR3nt: TGTGCCAGCAACCATGGTAGCGGGGGCACAGATACGCAGTATTTT
CDR3aa: CASNHGSGGTDTQYF

abundance: few
j_gene: TRBJ2-1
v_gene: TRBV5-1
d_gene: NA
CDR3nt: TGCGCCAGCAGAATGACAGCCCCTGCCTACAATGAGCAGTTCTTC
CDR3aa: CASRMTAPAYNEQFF

abundance: NA
j_gene: TRBJ2-1
v_gene: TRBV7-8
d_gene: TRBD1
CDR3nt: TGTGCCAGCAGCTTAGAGGGGGCAAGAAGTGAGCAGTTCTTC
CDR3aa: CASSLEGARSEQFF

abundance: few
j_gene: TRBJ2-5
v_gene: TRBV6-5
d_gene: NA
CDR3nt: TGTGCCAGCGGCCAGGGAGGAGAGACCCAGTACTTC
CDR3aa: CASGQGGETQYF

abundance: few
j_gene: TRBJ1-1
v_gene: TRBV2
d_gene: TRBD1
CDR3nt: TGTGCCAGCAGGGCAGGACAGGGGGCAAATACTGAAGCTTTCTTT
CDR3aa: CASRAGQGANTEAFF

abundance: NA
j_gene: TRBJ2-7
v_gene: TRBV18
d_gene: NA
CDR3nt: TGTGCCAGCTCACCAGGCACGGTTGGTTACGAGCAGTACTTC
CDR3aa: CASSPGTVGYEQYF

abundance: many
j_gene: TRBJ2-3
v_gene: TRBV4-3
d_gene: TRBD1
CDR3nt: TGCGCCAGCAGCCGGGGGACAGGGGCAGATACGCAGTATTTT
CDR3aa: CASSRGTGADTQYF

abundance: many
j_gene: TRBJ1-5
v_gene: TRBV28
d_gene: NA
CDR3nt: TGTGCCAGCAGTTTGGGTACTTATAGCAATCAGCCCCAGCATTTT
CDR3aa: CASSLGTYSNQPQHF

abundance: few
j_gene: TRBJ2-5
v_gene: TRBV20-1
d_gene: TRBD1
CDR3nt: TGCAGTGCTAGTCGACAGGGTTTTTCTCAGGAGACCCAGTACTTC
CDR3aa: CSASRQGFSQETQYF

abundance: many
j_gene: TRBJ1-4
v_gene: TRBV7-6
d_gene: NA
CDR3nt: TGTGCCAGCAGCTCGGGACTGGTTAATGAAAAACTGTTTTTT
CDR3aa: CASSSGLVNEKLFF

abundance: few
j_gene: TRBJ2-7
v_gene: TRBV20-1
d_gene: NA
CDR3nt: TGCAGTGCTAGGTCGCACTCCTACGAGCAGTACTTC
CDR3aa: CSARSHSYEQYF

abundance: many
j_gene: TRBJ2-7
v_gene: TRBV7-2
d_gene: TRBD2
CDR3nt: TGTGCCAGCAGCGCCCAGTACGGGAGGAACTACGAGCAGTACTTC
CDR3aa: CASSAQYGRNYEQYF

abundance: NA
j_gene: TRBJ2-5
v_gene: TRBV12-5
d_gene: TRBD2
CDR3nt: TGTGCTAGTGGTTCCGGACTAGCGGGAGGACCCCTACAAGAGACCCAGTACTTC
CDR3aa: CASGSGLAGGPLQETQYF

abundance: NA
j_gene: TRBJ1-2
v_gene: TRBV5-1
d_gene: TRBD1
CDR3nt: TGCGCCAGCAGCTTGAGACAGGGGAGTCGGCCTGGCTACACCTTC
CDR3aa: CASSLRQGSRPGYTF

abundance: NA
j_gene: TRBJ2-1
v_gene: TRBV9
d_gene: TRBD2
CDR3nt: TGTGCCAGCAGCGTAGCTTATGGTAGCGGGCCCCACTACAATGAGCAGTTCTTC
CDR3aa: CASSVAYGSGPHYNEQFF

abundance: NA
j_gene: TRBJ2-5
v_gene: TRBV29-1
d_gene: NA
CDR3nt: TGCAGCGTTGCTGATACAGGGACCAAGACCCAGTACTTC
CDR3aa: CSVADTGTKTQYF

abundance: NA
j_gene: TRBJ2-1
v_gene: TRBV20-1
d_gene: TRBD1
CDR3nt: TGCAGTGCTATCCACAGGGGGTCCTACAATGAGCAGTTCTTC
CDR3aa: CSAIHRGSYNEQFF

abundance: few
j_gene: TRBJ2-3
v_gene: TRBV6-2/TRBV6-3
d_gene: NA
CDR3nt: TGTGCCAGCAGTAGGACTTGGGAGGATACGCAGTATTTT
CDR3aa: CASSRTWEDTQYF

abundance: many
j_gene: TRBJ2-7
v_gene: TRBV6-2/TRBV6-3
d_gene: TRBD1
CDR3nt: TGTGCCAGCAGTTACGACAGGGGGCCCTACGAGCAGTACTTC
CDR3aa: CASSYDRGPYEQYF

abundance: few
j_gene: TRBJ2-1
v_gene: TRBV20-1
d_gene: NA
CDR3nt: TGCAGTGCTAGAGGAACGGGGTTTTACAATGAGCAGTTCTTC
CDR3aa: CSARGTGFYNEQFF

abundance: NA
j_gene: TRBJ2-4
v_gene: TRBV7-9
d_gene: NA
CDR3nt: TGTGCCAGCAGTGGGGGTATGGCCAAAAACATTCAGTACTTC
CDR3aa: CASSGGMAKNIQYF

abundance: NA
j_gene: TRBJ2-5
v_gene: TRBV2
d_gene: TRBD2
CDR3nt: TGTGCCAGCAGTGTGAGACTAGCGGGACTGGAGACCCAGTACTTC
CDR3aa: CASSVRLAGLETQYF

abundance: NA
j_gene: TRBJ2-2
v_gene: TRBV4-2
d_gene: TRBD2
CDR3nt: TGTGCCAGCAGCCAAGATCTAGCGGGGGGCCAGGTCACCGGGGAGCTGTTTTTT
CDR3aa: CASSQDLAGGQVTGELFF

abundance: many
j_gene: TRBJ2-2
v_gene: TRBV4-3
d_gene: TRBD2
CDR3nt: TGCGCCAGCAGCCAAGAAGGCGGGAGAAACACCGGGGAGCTGTTTTTT
CDR3aa: CASSQEGGRNTGELFF

abundance: NA
j_gene: TRBJ1-1
v_gene: TRBV2
d_gene: NA
CDR3nt: TGTGCCAGAGACCGGGACACCCTAAGGAACACTGAAGCTTTCTTT
CDR3aa: CARDRDTLRNTEAFF

abundance: few
j_gene: TRBJ2-3
v_gene: TRBV4-1
d_gene: TRBD2
CDR3nt: TGCGCCAGCAGAGGGAGCGGGGTCGGGACAGATACGCAGTATTTT
CDR3aa: CASRGSGVGTDTQYF

abundance: many
j_gene: TRBJ2-1
v_gene: TRBV14
d_gene: NA
CDR3nt: TGTGCCAGCAGCAGGATTAACAATGAGCAGTTCTTC
CDR3aa: CASSRINNEQFF

abundance: few
j_gene: TRBJ2-2
v_gene: TRBV10-3
d_gene: NA
CDR3nt: TGTGCCATCAGTGAGTTCGTGACAGACACCGGGGAGCTGTTTTTT
CDR3aa: CAISEFVTDTGELFF

abundance: few
j_gene: TRBJ2-7
v_gene: TRBV20-1
d_gene: NA
CDR3nt: TGCAGTGCTAGAGAGGTTGAGGGGGCCTACGAGCAGTACTTC
CDR3aa: CSAREVEGAYEQYF

abundance: few
j_gene: TRBJ2-5
v_gene: TRBV7-2
d_gene: NA
CDR3nt: TGTGCCAGCGCGAACAGATACCAAGAGACCCAGTACTTC
CDR3aa: CASANRYQETQYF

abundance: NA
j_gene: TRBJ2-7
v_gene: TRBV28
d_gene: NA
CDR3nt: NA
CDR3aa: CASILEWSEQYF

abundance: NA
j_gene: TRBJ2-1
v_gene: TRBV6-1
d_gene: NA
CDR3nt: TGTGCCAGCAGTGGACAGGACATGGGTTCCAATGAGCAGTTCTTC
CDR3aa: CASSGQDMGSNEQFF

abundance: many
j_gene: TRBJ2-5
v_gene: TRBV12-3/TRBV12-4
d_gene: NA
CDR3nt: TGTGCCAGCAGTCGACTAGGGGGAGGCGAGACCCAGTACTTC
CDR3aa: CASSRLGGGETQYF

abundance: few
j_gene: TRBJ2-2
v_gene: TRBV5-1
d_gene: NA
CDR3nt: TGCGCCAGCAGCTCTACAGCGGCGAACACCGGGGAGCTGTTTTTT
CDR3aa: CASSSTAANTGELFF

abundance: few
j_gene: TRBJ1-5
v_gene: TRBV20-1
d_gene: TRBD1
CDR3nt: TGCAGTGCTAGTACAGGGACAGGGGAGCCGCTAACGGGTCAGCCCCAGCATTTT
CDR3aa: CSASTGTGEPLTGQPQHF

abundance: few
j_gene: TRBJ2-2
v_gene: TRBV7-9
d_gene: NA
CDR3nt: TGTGCCAGCAGCCAACCGCGGCAGGGGAGGAGCACCGGGGAGCTGTTTTTT
CDR3aa: CASSQPRQGRSTGELFF

abundance: many
j_gene: TRBJ2-7
v_gene: TRBV10-2
d_gene: TRBD2
CDR3nt: TGCGCCAGCAGTGAGATAGCGGGACTTACCTCCTACGAGCAGTACTTC
CDR3aa: CASSEIAGLTSYEQYF

abundance: few
j_gene: TRBJ2-3
v_gene: TRBV12-3/TRBV12-4
d_gene: NA
CDR3nt: TGTGCCAGCAGTAAAGGGGGTCTTAACACAGATACGCAGTATTTT
CDR3aa: CASSKGGLNTDTQYF

abundance: NA
j_gene: TRBJ1-1
v_gene: TRBV28
d_gene: NA
CDR3nt: TGTGCCAGCAGTTCGAGCGGAACTGAAGCTTTCTTT
CDR3aa: CASSSSGTEAFF

abundance: few
j_gene: TRBJ2-7
v_gene: TRBV3-1
d_gene: TRBD1
CDR3nt: TGTGCCAGCAGCCGATGGACAGGGGCAAGCTCCTACGAGCAGTACTTC
CDR3aa: CASSRWTGASSYEQYF

abundance: many
j_gene: TRBJ2-2
v_gene: TRBV4-2
d_gene: NA
CDR3nt: TGTGCCAGCAGCCGAACGACTCAATACACCGGGGAGCTGTTTTTT
CDR3aa: CASSRTTQYTGELFF

abundance: few
j_gene: TRBJ2-1
v_gene: TRBV12-3/TRBV12-4
d_gene: NA
CDR3nt: TGTGCCAGCAGTTTAGGTACCCTTGAGCAGTTCTTC
CDR3aa: CASSLGTLEQFF

abundance: NA
j_gene: TRBJ2-5
v_gene: TRBV29-1
d_gene: NA
CDR3nt: TGCAGCGTTGGGGGTTTAAGTCGTGAGACCCAGTACTTC
CDR3aa: CSVGGLSRETQYF

abundance: many
j_gene: TRBJ2-7
v_gene: TRBV11-2
d_gene: NA
CDR3nt: TGTGCCAGCAGCCCCAGCCCCCTTTACGAGCAGTACTTC
CDR3aa: CASSPSPLYEQYF

abundance: NA
j_gene: TRBJ2-1
v_gene: TRBV4-2
d_gene: TRBD2
CDR3nt: TGTGCCAGCAGCCAAGAGGGGACTAGCGGGGTTTACAATGAGCAGTTCTTC
CDR3aa: CASSQEGTSGVYNEQFF

abundance: few
j_gene: TRBJ2-7
v_gene: TRBV20-1
d_gene: TRBD1
CDR3nt: TGCAGTGCTCGGACAGGACGTTTGGACGAGCAGTACTTC
CDR3aa: CSARTGRLDEQYF